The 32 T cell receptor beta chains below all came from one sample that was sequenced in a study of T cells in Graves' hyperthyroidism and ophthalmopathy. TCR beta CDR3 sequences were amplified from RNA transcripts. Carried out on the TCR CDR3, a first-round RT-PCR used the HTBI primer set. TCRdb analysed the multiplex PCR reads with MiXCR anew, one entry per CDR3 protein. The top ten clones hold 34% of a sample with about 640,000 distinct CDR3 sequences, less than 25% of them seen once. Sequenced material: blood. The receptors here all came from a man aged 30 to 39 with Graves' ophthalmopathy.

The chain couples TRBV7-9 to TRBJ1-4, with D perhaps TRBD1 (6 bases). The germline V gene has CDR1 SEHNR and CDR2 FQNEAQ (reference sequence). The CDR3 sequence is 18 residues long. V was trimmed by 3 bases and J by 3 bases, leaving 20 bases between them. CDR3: CASSFLVFKGGANEKLFF. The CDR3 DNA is TGTGCCAGCAGCTTTCTCGTGTTCAAGGGGGGGGCTAATGAAAAACTGTTTTTT.

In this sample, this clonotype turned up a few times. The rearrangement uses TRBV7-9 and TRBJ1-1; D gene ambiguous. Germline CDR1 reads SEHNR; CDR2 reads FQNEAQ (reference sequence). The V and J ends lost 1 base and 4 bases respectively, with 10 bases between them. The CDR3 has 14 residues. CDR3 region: CASSLVPSGTEAFF. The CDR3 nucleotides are TGTGCCAGCAGCTTAGTCCCCTCAGGCACTGAAGCTTTCTTT.

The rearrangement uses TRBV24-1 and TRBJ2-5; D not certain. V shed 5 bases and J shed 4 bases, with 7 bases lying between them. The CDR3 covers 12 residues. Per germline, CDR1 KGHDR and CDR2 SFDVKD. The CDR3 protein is CATSVTGETQYF. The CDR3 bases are TGTGCCACCAGTGTGACGGGAGAGACCCAGTACTTC.

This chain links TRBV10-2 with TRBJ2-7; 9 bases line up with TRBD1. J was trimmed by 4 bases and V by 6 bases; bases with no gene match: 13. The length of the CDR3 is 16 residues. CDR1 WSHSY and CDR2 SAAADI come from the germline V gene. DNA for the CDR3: TGCGCCAGCAGCCAGGAGACCGGGACAGGGTTTTACGAGCAGTACTTC. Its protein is CASSQETGTGFYEQYF.

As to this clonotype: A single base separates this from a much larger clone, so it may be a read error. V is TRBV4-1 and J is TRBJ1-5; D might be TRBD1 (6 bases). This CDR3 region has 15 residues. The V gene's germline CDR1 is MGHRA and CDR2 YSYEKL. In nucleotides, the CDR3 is TGCCCCAGCAGCCAAGATCCAGGGGCTAAACAGCCCCAGCATTTT. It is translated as CPSSQDPGAKQPQHF.

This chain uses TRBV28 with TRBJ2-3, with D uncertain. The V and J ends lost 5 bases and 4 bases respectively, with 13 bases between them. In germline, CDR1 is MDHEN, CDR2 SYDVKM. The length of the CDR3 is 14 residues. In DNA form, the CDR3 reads TGTGCCAGCAGTCTTACTCGGCCGCCAGATACGCAGTATTTT. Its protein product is CASSLTRPPDTQYF.

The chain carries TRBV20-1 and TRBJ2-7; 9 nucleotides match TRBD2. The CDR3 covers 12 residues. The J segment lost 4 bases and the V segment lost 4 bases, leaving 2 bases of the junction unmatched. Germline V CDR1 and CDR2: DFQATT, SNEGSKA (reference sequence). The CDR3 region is CSANSGSYEQYF. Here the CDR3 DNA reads TGCAGTGCTAATAGCGGGAGTTACGAGCAGTACTTC.

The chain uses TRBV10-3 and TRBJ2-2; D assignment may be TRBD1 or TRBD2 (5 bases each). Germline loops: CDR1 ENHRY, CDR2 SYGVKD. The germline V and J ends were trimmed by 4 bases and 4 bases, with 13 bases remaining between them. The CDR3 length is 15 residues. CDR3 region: CAISGVAGSTGELFF. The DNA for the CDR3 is TGTGCCATCAGTGGGGTCGCAGGGAGCACCGGGGAGCTGTTTTTT.

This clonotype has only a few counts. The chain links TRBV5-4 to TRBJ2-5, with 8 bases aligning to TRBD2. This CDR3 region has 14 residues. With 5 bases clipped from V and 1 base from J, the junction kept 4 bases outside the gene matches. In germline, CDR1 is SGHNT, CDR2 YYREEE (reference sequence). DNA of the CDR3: TGTGCCAGCAGACACACTAGCGGCCAAGAGACCCAGTACTTC. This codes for CASRHTSGQETQYF.

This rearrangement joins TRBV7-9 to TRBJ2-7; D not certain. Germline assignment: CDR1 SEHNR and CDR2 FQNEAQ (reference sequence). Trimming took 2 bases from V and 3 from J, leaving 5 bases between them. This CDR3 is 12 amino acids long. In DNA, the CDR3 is TGTGCCAGCAGCTTATCCCACTACGAGCAGTACTTC. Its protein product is CASSLSHYEQYF.

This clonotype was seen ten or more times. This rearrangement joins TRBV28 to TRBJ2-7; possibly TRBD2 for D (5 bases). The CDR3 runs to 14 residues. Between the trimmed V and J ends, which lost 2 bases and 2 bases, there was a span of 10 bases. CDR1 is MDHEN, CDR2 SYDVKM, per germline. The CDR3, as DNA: TGTGCCAGCAGTTTACGTGGGAGTGCCTACGAGCAGTACTTC. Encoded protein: CASSLRGSAYEQYF.

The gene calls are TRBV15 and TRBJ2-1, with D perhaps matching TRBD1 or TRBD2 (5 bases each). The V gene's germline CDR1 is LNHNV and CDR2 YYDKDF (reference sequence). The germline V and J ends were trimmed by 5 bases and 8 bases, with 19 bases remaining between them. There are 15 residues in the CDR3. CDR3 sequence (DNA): TGTGCCACCAGCCCGAGGGGCCCTTTGCTCGATGAGCAGTTCTTC. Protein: CATSPRGPLLDEQFF.

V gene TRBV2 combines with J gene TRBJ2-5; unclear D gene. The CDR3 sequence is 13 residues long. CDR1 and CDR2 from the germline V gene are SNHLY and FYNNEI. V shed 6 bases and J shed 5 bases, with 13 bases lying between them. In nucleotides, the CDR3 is TGTGCCAGCAGGGCCTCTGGGGTGGAGACCCAGTACTTC. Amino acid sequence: CASRASGVETQYF.

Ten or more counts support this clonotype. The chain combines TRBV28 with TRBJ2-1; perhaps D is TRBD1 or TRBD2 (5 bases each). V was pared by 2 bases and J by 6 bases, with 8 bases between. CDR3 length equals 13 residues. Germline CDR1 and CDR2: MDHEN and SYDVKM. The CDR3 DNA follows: TGTGCCAGCAGTTTAGGGACCAGCAATGAGCAGTTCTTC. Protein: CASSLGTSNEQFF.

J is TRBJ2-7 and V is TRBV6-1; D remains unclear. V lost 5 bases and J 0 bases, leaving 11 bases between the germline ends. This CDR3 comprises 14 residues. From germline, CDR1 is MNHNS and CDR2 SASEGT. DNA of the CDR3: TGTGCCAGCAGTACGGATCCGAGCTCCTACGAGCAGTACTTC. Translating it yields CASSTDPSSYEQYF.

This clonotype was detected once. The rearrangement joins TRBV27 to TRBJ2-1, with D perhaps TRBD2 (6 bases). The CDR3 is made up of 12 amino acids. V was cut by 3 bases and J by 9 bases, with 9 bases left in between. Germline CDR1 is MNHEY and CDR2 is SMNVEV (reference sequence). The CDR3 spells CASSFGGTEQFF. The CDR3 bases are TGTGCCAGCAGTTTTGGCGGGACTGAGCAGTTCTTC.

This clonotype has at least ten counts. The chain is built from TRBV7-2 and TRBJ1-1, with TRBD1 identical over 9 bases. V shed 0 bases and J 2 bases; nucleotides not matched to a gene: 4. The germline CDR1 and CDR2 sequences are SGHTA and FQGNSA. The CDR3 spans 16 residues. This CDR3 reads CASSLATGGANTEAFF. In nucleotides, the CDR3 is TGTGCCAGCAGCTTAGCAACAGGGGGCGCAAACACTGAAGCTTTCTTT.

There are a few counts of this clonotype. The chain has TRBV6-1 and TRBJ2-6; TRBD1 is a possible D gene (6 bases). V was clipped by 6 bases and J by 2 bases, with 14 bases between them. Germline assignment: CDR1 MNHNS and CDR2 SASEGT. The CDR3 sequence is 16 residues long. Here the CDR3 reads CASRTGTPAGANVLTF. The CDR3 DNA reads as TGTGCCAGCAGGACGGGGACACCGGCTGGGGCCAACGTCCTGACTTTC.

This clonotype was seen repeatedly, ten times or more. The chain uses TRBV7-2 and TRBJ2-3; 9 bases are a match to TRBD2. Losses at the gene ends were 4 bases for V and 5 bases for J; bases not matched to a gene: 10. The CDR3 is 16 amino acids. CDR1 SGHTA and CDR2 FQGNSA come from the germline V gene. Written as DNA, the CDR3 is TGTGCCAGCAGCTCCCCGACTAGCGGCCCACGAGATACGCAGTATTTT. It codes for CASSSPTSGPRDTQYF. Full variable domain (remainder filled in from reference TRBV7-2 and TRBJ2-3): GAGVSQSPSNKVTEKGKDVELRCDPISGHTALYWYRQSLGQGLEFLIYFQGNSAPDKSGLPSDRFSAERTGGSVSTLTIQRTQQEDSAVYLCASSSPTSGPRDTQYFGPGTRLTVL.

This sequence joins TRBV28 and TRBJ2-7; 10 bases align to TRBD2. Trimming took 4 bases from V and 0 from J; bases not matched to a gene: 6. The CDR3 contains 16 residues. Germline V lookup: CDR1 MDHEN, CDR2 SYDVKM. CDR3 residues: CASSWAASGSSYEQYF. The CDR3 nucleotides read TGTGCCAGCAGTTGGGCCGCTAGCGGGAGCTCCTACGAGCAGTACTTC.

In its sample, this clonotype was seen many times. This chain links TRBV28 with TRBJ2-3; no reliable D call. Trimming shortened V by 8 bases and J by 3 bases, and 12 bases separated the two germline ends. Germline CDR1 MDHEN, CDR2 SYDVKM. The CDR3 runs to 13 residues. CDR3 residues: CASANPLTDTQYF. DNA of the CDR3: TGTGCCAGCGCCAACCCTCTAACAGATACGCAGTATTTT. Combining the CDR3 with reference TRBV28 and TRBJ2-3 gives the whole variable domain DVKVTQSSRYLVKRTGEKVFLECVQDMDHENMFWYRQDPGLGLRLIYFSYDVKMKEKGDIPEGYSVSREKKERFSLILESASTNQTSMYLCASANPLTDTQYFGPGTRLTVL.

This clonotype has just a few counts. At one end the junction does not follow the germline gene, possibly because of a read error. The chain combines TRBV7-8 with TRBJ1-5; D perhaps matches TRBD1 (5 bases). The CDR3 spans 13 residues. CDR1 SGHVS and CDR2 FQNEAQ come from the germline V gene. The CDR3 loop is CASTTSGAPPRHF. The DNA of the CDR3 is TGTGCCAGTACCACTTCCGGGGCCCCTCCCCGGCATTTT.

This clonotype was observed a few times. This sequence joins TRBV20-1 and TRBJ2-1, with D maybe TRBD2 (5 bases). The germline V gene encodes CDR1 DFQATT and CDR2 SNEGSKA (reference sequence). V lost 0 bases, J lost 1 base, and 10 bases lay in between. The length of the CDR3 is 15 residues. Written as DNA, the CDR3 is TGCAGTGCTAGAGAAGGAGGAAATTCCTACAATGAGCAGTTCTTC. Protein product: CSAREGGNSYNEQFF.

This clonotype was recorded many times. CDR3 sequence reads: CASSLTGGNTIYF. The CDR3 DNA follows: TGTGCCAGCAGCCTGACGGGAGGAAACACCATATATTTT. This chain uses TRBV2 with TRBJ1-3; no definite D call. V was shortened by 6 bases and J by 4 bases, with 10 bases between the two germline ends. This CDR3 is built from 13 residues. From germline, CDR1 is SNHLY and CDR2 FYNNEI.

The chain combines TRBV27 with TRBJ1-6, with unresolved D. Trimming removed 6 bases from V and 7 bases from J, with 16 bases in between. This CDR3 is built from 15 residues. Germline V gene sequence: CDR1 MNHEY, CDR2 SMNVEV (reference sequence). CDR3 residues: CASSLTTRLNSPLHF. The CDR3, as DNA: TGTGCCAGCAGCCTCACTACTCGGCTAAATTCACCCCTCCACTTT.

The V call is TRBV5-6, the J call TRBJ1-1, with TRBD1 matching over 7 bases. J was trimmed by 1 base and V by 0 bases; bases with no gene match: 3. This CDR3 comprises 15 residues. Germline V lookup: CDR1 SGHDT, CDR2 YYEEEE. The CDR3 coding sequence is TGTGCCAGCAGCTTGGGGGCAGGGGGGAACACTGAAGCTTTCTTT. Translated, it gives CASSLGAGGNTEAFF.

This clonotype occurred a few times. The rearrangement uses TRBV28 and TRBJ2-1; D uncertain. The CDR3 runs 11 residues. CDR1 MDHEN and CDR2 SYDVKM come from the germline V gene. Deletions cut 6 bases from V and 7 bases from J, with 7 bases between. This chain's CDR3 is CASRSRNEQFF. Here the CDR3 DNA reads TGTGCCAGCAGAAGTCGAAATGAGCAGTTCTTC. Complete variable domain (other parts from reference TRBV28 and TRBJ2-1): DVKVTQSSRYLVKRTGEKVFLECVQDMDHENMFWYRQDPGLGLRLIYFSYDVKMKEKGDIPEGYSVSREKKERFSLILESASTNQTSMYLCASRSRNEQFFGPGTRLTVL.

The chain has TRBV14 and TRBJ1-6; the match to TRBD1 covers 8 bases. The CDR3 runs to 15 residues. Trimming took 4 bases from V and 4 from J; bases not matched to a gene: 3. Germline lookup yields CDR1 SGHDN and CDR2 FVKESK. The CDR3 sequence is CASSLGQGYNSPLHF. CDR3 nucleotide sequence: TGTGCCAGCAGCCTTGGACAGGGTTATAATTCACCCCTCCACTTT.

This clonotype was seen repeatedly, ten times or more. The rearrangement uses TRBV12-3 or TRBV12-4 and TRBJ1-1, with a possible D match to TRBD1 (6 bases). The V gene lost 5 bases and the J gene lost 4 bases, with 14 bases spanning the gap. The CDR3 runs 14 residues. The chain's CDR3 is CASSAQQGGTEAFF. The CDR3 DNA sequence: TGTGCCAGCAGTGCCCAACAGGGAGGCACTGAAGCTTTCTTT.

The CDR3 loop reads CATTTGTGVSEQYF. For the CDR3, the DNA is TGCGCCACTACAACCGGGACAGGGGTGAGCGAGCAGTACTTC. The chain has TRBV10-2 and TRBJ2-7, with 10 bases fitting TRBD1. Germline-derived CDR1 and CDR2 are WSHSY and SAAADI. The trim removed 10 bases at V and 6 bases at J, leaving 12 bases unmatched. The CDR3 runs 14 residues.

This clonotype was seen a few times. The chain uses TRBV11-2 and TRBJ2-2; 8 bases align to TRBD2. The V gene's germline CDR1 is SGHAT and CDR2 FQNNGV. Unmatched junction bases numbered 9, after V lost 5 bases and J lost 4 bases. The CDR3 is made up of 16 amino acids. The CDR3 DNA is TGTGCCAGCAGCCCCGCCCGGCTAGCGGGCACCGGGGAGCTGTTTTTT. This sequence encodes CASSPARLAGTGELFF.

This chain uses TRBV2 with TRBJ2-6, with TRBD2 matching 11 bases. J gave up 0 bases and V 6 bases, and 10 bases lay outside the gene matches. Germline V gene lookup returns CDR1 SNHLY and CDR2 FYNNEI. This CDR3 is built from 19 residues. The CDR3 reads CASRRGLAEVNSGANVLTF. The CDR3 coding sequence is TGTGCCAGCAGAAGGGGACTAGCGGAGGTAAACTCTGGGGCCAACGTCCTGACTTTC. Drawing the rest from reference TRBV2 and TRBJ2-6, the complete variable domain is EPEVTQTPSHQVTQMGQEVILRCVPISNHLYFYWYRQILGQKVEFLVSFYNNEISEKSEIFDDQFSVERPDGSNFTLKIRSTKLEDSAMYFCASRRGLAEVNSGANVLTFGAGSRLTVL.